This T cell receptor beta chain was observed in a study of T cells after yellow fever vaccination. Study-wide results and caveats: CD4 and CD8 compartments shared a small share of clonotypes. Most clones from primary vaccination resurfaced after the booster (around 95% CD4, more than 75% CD8).

UMIs were added to TCR cDNA along with a universal primer site when it was made by 5'RACE template switching. TCRdb analysed the 5' RACE reads with MiXCR anew, one entry per CDR3 protein. The table records around 320,000 distinct CDR3 sequences, 8.5% to 10% of them present only once. In the case of this clonotype: Its specificity is not known.

This sample comprised CD4+ T cells sorted from PBMCs, obtained 5 days after the yellow fever booster vaccination. The sequence came from a man aged 18 to 29 who received the YFV17D yellow fever vaccine.

CDR3 in amino acids: CASSAGTGWSYEQYV. The CDR3 DNA reads as TGTGCCAGCAGTGCCGGGACAGGGTGGTCCTACGAGCAGTACGTC. This chain uses TRBV6-2 or TRBV6-3 with TRBJ2-7, with 9 bases matching TRBD1. CDR3 length: 15 amino acids. J was trimmed by 1 base and V by 5 bases; bases with no gene match: 6. The germline CDR1 and CDR2 sequences are MNHEY and SVGEGT.